This T cell receptor beta chain appears in the sequencing data of a study of blood T cells in healthy people across ages. Findings and limits, study-wide: A greater number of naive CD4+ cells and higher diversity distinguished long-lived donors from aged donors.

The V gene lost 3 bases and the J gene lost 8 bases, with 14 bases spanning the gap. CDR1 and CDR2 from the germline V gene are LNHDA and SQIVND (reference sequence). The CDR3 is made up of 14 amino acids. The use of a sample-barcoded 5' primer and a J-beta primer mix characterized a second PCR of about 7 to 12 cycles. Via MiXCR, TCRdb re-called the 5' RACE reads, giving one row per CDR3 protein. The sample includes 600,000 to 900,000 distinct CDR3 sequences, roughly 25% of them seen just once. As to this clonotype: Its target is unknown.

These data also formed part of another study, on T cells of mothers and their children.

The chain carries TRBV19 and TRBJ2-1, with D possibly matching TRBD1 (5 bases). The source is a boy younger than 18 in good health. The sequenced sample was blood. The CDR3, as DNA: TGTGCCAGTAGTATTGGGGCCCAGTCGGATGAGCAGTTCTTC. Residues: CASSIGAQSDEQFF.